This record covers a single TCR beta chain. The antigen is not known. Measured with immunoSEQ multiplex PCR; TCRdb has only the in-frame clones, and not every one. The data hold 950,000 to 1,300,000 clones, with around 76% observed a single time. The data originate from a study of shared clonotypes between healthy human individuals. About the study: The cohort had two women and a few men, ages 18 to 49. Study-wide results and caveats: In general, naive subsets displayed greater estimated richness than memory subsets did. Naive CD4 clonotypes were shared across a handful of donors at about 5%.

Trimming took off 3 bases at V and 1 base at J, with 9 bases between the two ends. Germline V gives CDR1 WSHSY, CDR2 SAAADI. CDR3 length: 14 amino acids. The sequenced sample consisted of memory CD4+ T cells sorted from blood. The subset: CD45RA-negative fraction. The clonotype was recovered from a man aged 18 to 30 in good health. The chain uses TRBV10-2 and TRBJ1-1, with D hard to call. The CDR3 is CASSDRRANTEAFF. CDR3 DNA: TGCGCCAGCAGTGATAGAAGGGCGAACACTGAAGCTTTCTTT.